These 9 T cell receptor beta chains originate from one sample sequenced in a study of molecular identifiers for immune sequencing clone quantification. TCRdb reanalysed the PCR reads using MiXCR and keeps one entry per CDR3 protein. Among around 460,000 distinct CDR3 sequences listed, around 23% were seen once. The sample comprised naive CD8+ T cells from blood, with Jurkat cell RNA spiked in. Subset here: FACS-sorted CD8+CD4-CCR7+CD45RA+ naive T cells. The origin of the receptors is a human donor in good health. Some libraries in this study had Jurkat cell RNA spiked in.

This clonotype showed up just a few times. This chain links TRBV30 with TRBJ2-2, with D possibly matching TRBD2 (5 bases). The germline V gene encodes CDR1 GTSNPN and CDR2 SVGIG (reference sequence). The ends were cut back, 3 bases at V and 5 bases at J, with 10 bases in the middle. The CDR3 has 13 amino acids. For the CDR3, the DNA is TGTGCCTGGAGCCGACGGGGAACCGGGGAGCTGTTTTTT. Protein sequence: CAWSRRGTGELFF.

This clonotype was counted a few times. The rearrangement links TRBV30 to TRBJ2-5; the match to TRBD2 covers 8 bases. Per germline, CDR1 GTSNPN and CDR2 SVGIG (reference sequence). Unmatched junction bases numbered 11, after V lost 2 bases and J lost 0 bases. The CDR3 is 17 residues long. The CDR3 DNA reads TGTGCCTGGAGTCGCCTACAGCGGGGGAACCACCAAGAGACCCAGTACTTC. This translates into CAWSRLQRGNHQETQYF.

This chain connects TRBV21-1 to TRBJ2-7; TRBD2, the D gene given by the table, was not confirmed from the DNA. TRBV21-1 is a pseudogene. The length of the CDR3 is 16 residues. The DNA of the CDR3 is TGTGCCAGCAGCAAAATATCTCCGCTACCGGTCCACGAGCAGTACTTC. The encoded protein is CASSKISPLPVHEQYF.

As regards this clonotype: One base away lies a much larger clone, so this may be a sequencing read error. The V call is TRBV6-5, the J call TRBJ2-7; 11 bases fit TRBD1. This CDR3 has 15 residues. Germline assignment: CDR1 MNHEY and CDR2 SVGAGI. The V and J ends lost 5 bases and 2 bases, in that order; junction bases with no gene match: 5. CDR3 DNA sequence: TGTGCCAGCAGTCACGGACAGGGGGCAGCCTACGAGCAGTACTTC. It codes for CASSHGQGAAYEQYF.

CDR3: CASSPWDTEAFF. CDR3 DNA: TGTGCCAGCTCACCGTGGGACACTGAAGCTTTCTTT. This chain joins TRBV18 and TRBJ1-1; no reliable D call. Germline values: CDR1 KGHSH, CDR2 LQKENI. V was pared by 3 bases and J by 3 bases, with 5 bases between. CDR3 size: 12 residues.

The sample holds a few counts of this clonotype. The chain links TRBV6-1 to TRBJ1-1; no firm D call. Deletions cut 2 bases from V and 8 bases from J, with 18 bases between. The CDR3 runs 15 residues. Germline loops: CDR1 MNHNS, CDR2 SASEGT. CDR3 protein: CASSEPDTGSPEAFF. Written as DNA, the CDR3 is TGTGCCAGCAGTGAACCCGACACCGGGAGCCCCGAAGCTTTCTTT.

This rearrangement joins TRBV10-3 to TRBJ2-6; the match to TRBD1 covers 7 bases. Trimming took 5 bases from V and 1 from J; bases not matched to a gene: 8. The CDR3 is 17 residues long. CDR1 ENHRY and CDR2 SYGVKD come from the germline V gene. The CDR3: CAISRGDSLSGANVLTF. The DNA for the CDR3 is TGTGCCATCAGTCGAGGGGACAGCCTGTCTGGGGCCAACGTCCTGACTTTC.

A remark on this clonotype: A much more abundant neighbour one base away suggests this may be a read error. The V call is TRBV14, the J call TRBJ2-1; weak D call: TRBD1 (5 bases). Germline loops: CDR1 SGHDN, CDR2 FVKESK. The CDR3 is made up of 14 amino acids. V was cut by 1 base and J by 12 bases, with 16 bases left in between. CDR3 nucleotides: TGTGCCAGCAGCCAAGGAGCCGGTAGGGGTGGGCAGTTCTTC. As protein: CASSQGAGRGGQFF.

The chain combines TRBV20-1 with TRBJ1-3, with D possibly being TRBD1 (5 bases). Germline V gives CDR1 DFQATT, CDR2 SNEGSKA (reference sequence). This CDR3 has 15 residues. V dropped 2 bases and J dropped 0 bases, with 11 bases sitting between them. DNA for the CDR3: TGCAGTGCTAGAATGCGACAGATCTCTGGAAACACCATATATTTT. Residues: CSARMRQISGNTIYF.